What follows are 25 T cell receptor beta chains derived from one specimen sequenced in a study of blood T cell repertoires in COVID-19. Measured with immunoSEQ multiplex PCR; TCRdb has only the in-frame clones, and not every one. The sample has about 79,000 clones, 75% to 90% seen once. Sample: peripheral blood. Receptors originate from a man in his 70s with active or convalescent COVID-19.

Only one count was recorded for this clone. The rearrangement joins TRBV7-3 to TRBJ1-2; 10 positions match TRBD1. Per germline, CDR1 SGHTA and CDR2 FQGTGA. With V trimmed by 5 bases and J by 6 bases, 3 bases remained unmatched. The CDR3 is made up of 13 amino acids. The CDR3 spells CASSHGQGDGYTF. CDR3 bases: TGTGCCAGCAGCCACGGACAGGGGGATGGCTACACCTTC.

This chain joins TRBV4-2 and TRBJ2-1; D is possibly TRBD1 (5 bases). Trimming left V 0 bases short and J 4 bases short, with 10 bases between. The CDR3 consists of 15 residues. The V gene's germline CDR1 is LGHNA and CDR2 YNFKEQ. CDR3 bases: TGTGCCAGCAGCCAAGACAGGGAACCTTACAATGAGCAGTTCTTC. It encodes CASSQDREPYNEQFF.

The V and J genes are TRBV6-5 and TRBJ2-1, with D unresolved. The CDR3 runs 16 residues. V was clipped by 0 bases and J by 0 bases, with 9 bases between them. Germline values: CDR1 MNHEY, CDR2 SVGAGI. Written as DNA, the CDR3 is TGTGCCAGCAGTTACTCGCCTCATAGCTCCTACAATGAGCAGTTCTTC. Amino acid sequence: CASSYSPHSSYNEQFF.

The rearrangement uses TRBV5-4 and TRBJ2-5; D unclear. CDR1 is SGHNT, CDR2 YYREEE, per germline (reference sequence). V was trimmed by 0 bases and J by 4 bases, leaving 7 bases between them. The CDR3 is 13 amino acids. CDR3 protein: CASSLDRRETQYF. The CDR3 DNA follows: TGTGCCAGCAGCTTGGATCGCAGAGAGACCCAGTACTTC.

This clone showed up just a few times. The chain carries TRBV18 and TRBJ2-5, with D perhaps TRBD2 (5 bases). Germline CDR1 is KGHSH and CDR2 is LQKENI. The length of the CDR3 is 16 residues. Trimming removed 6 bases from V and 1 base from J, with 18 bases in between. In DNA form, the CDR3 reads TGTGCCAGCTCCTCCAGGACTTCTACCCCCCAAGAGACCCAGTACTTC. Encoded protein: CASSSRTSTPQETQYF.

The chain joins TRBV5-1 to TRBJ1-5; 7 nucleotides match TRBD1. The V gene's germline CDR1 is SGHRS and CDR2 YFSETQ. This CDR3 is 14 amino acids long. With 8 bases clipped from V and 4 bases from J, the junction kept 9 bases outside the gene matches. CDR3 protein: CASGGQSLNQPQHF. The CDR3 DNA reads as TGCGCCAGTGGGGGACAGTCCTTAAATCAGCCCCAGCATTTT.

This clone has just a few counts. The V and J genes are TRBV2 and TRBJ1-1; the D gene is possibly TRBD1 (5 bases). The CDR3 totals 14 residues. Germline V gives CDR1 SNHLY, CDR2 FYNNEI. Trimming removed 2 bases from V and 7 bases from J, with 14 bases in between. CDR3 in DNA: TGTGCCAGCAGTGAATTTTTGGGGGGAAATGAAGCTTTCTTT. Translated, it gives CASSEFLGGNEAFF.

This chain joins TRBV19 and TRBJ2-7, with 9 nucleotides matching TRBD1. Germline V gene sequence: CDR1 LNHDA, CDR2 SQIVND (reference sequence). V lost 3 bases to trimming and J lost 1 base; unmatched junction nucleotides: 10. CDR3 length: 17 amino acids. The CDR3 reads CASSIWRGGQGSYEQYF. The CDR3 nucleotides are TGTGCCAGTAGTATCTGGCGAGGGGGACAGGGTTCCTACGAGCAGTACTTC.

The chain is built from TRBV2 and TRBJ2-7; D is unclear. Between the trimmed V and J ends, which lost 6 bases and 2 bases, there was a span of 8 bases. The CDR3 runs 12 residues. The germline CDR1 and CDR2 sequences are SNHLY and FYNNEI. Here the CDR3 reads CASSYSTYEQYF. The CDR3 DNA sequence: TGTGCCAGCAGCTACAGTACCTACGAGCAGTACTTC. The full variable domain, with the rest looked up from reference TRBV2 and TRBJ2-7, is EPEVTQTPSHQVTQMGQEVILRCVPISNHLYFYWYRQILGQKVEFLVSFYNNEISEKSEIFDDQFSVERPDGSNFTLKIRSTKLEDSAMYFCASSYSTYEQYFGPGTRLTVT.

The chain recombines TRBV25-1 with TRBJ2-7, with 8 bases matching TRBD2. Germline trimming cut 3 bases from V and 3 bases from J; bases unmatched to any gene: 13. The CDR3 is made up of 17 amino acids. CDR1 and CDR2 from the germline V gene are MGHDK and SYGVNS. The CDR3, as DNA: TGTGCCAGCAGTGACTTCCCTGGGAGCGGGAGAGGCTACGAGCAGTACTTC. Amino acids: CASSDFPGSGRGYEQYF.

This chain joins TRBV4-1 and TRBJ2-4; possible D gene TRBD2, 6 bases. The CDR3 extends over 15 amino acids. The germline V gene encodes CDR1 MGHRA and CDR2 YSYEKL. Trimming took 4 bases from V and 2 from J, leaving 12 bases between them. The CDR3 DNA reads as TGCGCCAGCAGCCGGGCTAGCGTTCCCAAAAACATTCAGTACTTC. Its translation is CASSRASVPKNIQYF.

The chain couples TRBV10-3 to TRBJ1-2; a possible D gene is TRBD1 (6 bases). Germline CDR1 and CDR2: ENHRY and SYGVKD. The ends were cut back, 8 bases at V and 6 bases at J, with 16 bases in the middle. The CDR3 covers 13 residues. DNA for the CDR3: TGTGCCATCCAGGGGACGCCGACAAATGGCTACACCTTC. It is translated as CAIQGTPTNGYTF.

V usage is TRBV28 and J usage is TRBJ2-7; 8 bases map to TRBD2. The ends lost 3 bases at V and 5 bases at J; junction bases unmatched: 18. Germline CDR1 is MDHEN and CDR2 is SYDVKM. CDR3 size: 18 residues. CDR3 sequence reads: CASSFVSRGLAGGDEQYF. The CDR3 nucleotides read TGTGCCAGCAGTTTTGTCAGTCGGGGGTTGGCGGGGGGCGACGAGCAGTACTTC.

The chain is built from TRBV5-1 and TRBJ1-2; 7 nucleotides line up with TRBD1. CDR1 and CDR2 from the germline V gene are SGHRS and YFSETQ. Trimming removed 0 bases from V and 11 bases from J; junction bases left unmatched: 7. The CDR3 is made up of 13 amino acids. For the CDR3, the DNA is TGCGCCAGCAGCTTGGAAGGACAGGCGTGGTACACCTTC. The encoded protein is CASSLEGQAWYTF.

The gene calls are TRBV28 and TRBJ1-5; D might be TRBD1 (5 bases). Between the trimmed V and J ends, which lost 7 bases and 2 bases, there was a span of 18 bases. CDR1 and CDR2 (germline): MDHEN, SYDVKM. The CDR3 sequence is 16 residues long. CDR3 sequence reads: CASNLLVQGGNQPQHF. The CDR3 bases are TGTGCCAGCAACCTGCTGGTCCAGGGCGGCAATCAGCCCCAGCATTTT.

The chain combines TRBV7-2 with TRBJ1-1; D call uncertain. CDR1 SGHTA and CDR2 FQGNSA come from the germline V gene. V lost 2 bases to trimming and J lost 1 base, with 11 bases between them. This CDR3 comprises 15 residues. DNA of the CDR3: TGTGCCAGCAGCTTAAGCTTCAGACAGAACACTGAAGCTTTCTTT. It is translated as CASSLSFRQNTEAFF.

The chain joins TRBV29-1 to TRBJ1-3; the D is unclear. The CDR3 is 14 amino acids. Between the trimmed V and J ends, which lost 8 bases and 3 bases, there was a span of 17 bases. The germline V gene encodes CDR1 SQVTM and CDR2 ANQGSEA. CDR3 residues: CSTISPADGNTIYF. The CDR3 DNA sequence: TGCAGCACCATATCACCCGCGGATGGAAACACCATATATTTT. The full variable domain, its missing parts supplied by reference TRBV29-1 and TRBJ1-3, is SAVISQKPSRDICQRGTSLTIQCQVDSQVTMMFWYRQQPGQSLTLIATANQGSEATYESGFVIDKFPISRPNLTFSTLTVSNMSPEDSSIYLCSTISPADGNTIYFGEGSWLTVV.

The V call is TRBV4-2, the J call TRBJ1-2, with D possibly matching TRBD1 (6 bases). The CDR3 has 15 residues. The V gene's germline CDR1 is LGHNA and CDR2 YNFKEQ. The V and J ends lost 0 bases and 7 bases respectively, with 15 bases between them. The CDR3 spells CASSQDNWGRGGYTF. The CDR3 coding sequence is TGTGCCAGCAGCCAAGATAACTGGGGGCGTGGTGGCTACACCTTC.

This clone has only one observation. This chain joins TRBV5-1 and TRBJ2-2; 9 nucleotides align to TRBD2. The CDR3 covers 19 residues. The germline V gene has CDR1 SGHRS and CDR2 YFSETQ. Germline trimming cut 4 bases from V and 2 bases from J; bases unmatched to any gene: 15. The CDR3 DNA reads TGCGCCAGCAGCCATTGGCCCGGGACTAGCAAGGGCAACACCGGGGAGCTGTTTTTT. Translation: CASSHWPGTSKGNTGELFF.

This chain uses TRBV6-5 with TRBJ1-5, with D uncertain. Looked up from germline, CDR1 is MNHEY and CDR2 is SVGAGI. This CDR3 has 12 residues. V dropped 4 bases and J dropped 4 bases, with 5 bases sitting between them. As DNA, the CDR3 is TGTGCCAGCAGTTCAGGTAATCAGCCCCAGCATTTT. This gives the protein CASSSGNQPQHF.

The CDR3 DNA is TGTGCCAGCAGCACAATCACAGGGATCGGGCGTGAAAAACTGTTTTTT. It translates to CASSTITGIGREKLFF. The chain combines TRBV2 with TRBJ1-4, with D possibly being TRBD1 (6 bases). Trimming took 6 bases from V and 7 from J, leaving 21 bases between them. This CDR3 region has 16 residues. Per the germline V gene, CDR1 is SNHLY and CDR2 is FYNNEI.

The chain carries TRBV28 and TRBJ2-1, with 15 positions matching TRBD2. V lost 2 bases to trimming and J lost 9 bases; unmatched junction nucleotides: 5. Germline V gene sequence: CDR1 MDHEN, CDR2 SYDVKM. The CDR3 spans 16 residues. The CDR3 loop is CASSLPGLAGGGEQFF. DNA for the CDR3: TGTGCCAGCAGTTTACCGGGACTAGCGGGAGGCGGTGAGCAGTTCTTC. The variable domain in full, with the rest retrieved from reference TRBV28 and TRBJ2-1, is DVKVTQSSRYLVKRTGEKVFLECVQDMDHENMFWYRQDPGLGLRLIYFSYDVKMKEKGDIPEGYSVSREKKERFSLILESASTNQTSMYLCASSLPGLAGGGEQFFGPGTRLTVL.

V and J are TRBV5-5 and TRBJ1-5, with 9 bases aligning to TRBD1. The CDR3 is 14 residues long. Per germline, CDR1 SGHKS and CDR2 YYEKEE (reference sequence). V dropped 0 bases and J dropped 8; count of bases not matched to a gene: 3. Here the CDR3 reads CASSLVQGAEPQHF. Here the CDR3 DNA reads TGTGCCAGCAGCTTGGTACAGGGGGCTGAGCCCCAGCATTTT. The whole variable domain, remainder taken from reference TRBV5-5 and TRBJ1-5, is DAGVTQSPTHLIKTRGQQVTLRCSPISGHKSVSWYQQVLGQGPQFIFQYYEKEERGRGNFPDRFSARQFPNYSSELNVNALLLGDSALYLCASSLVQGAEPQHFGDGTRLSIL.

J is TRBJ2-1 and V is TRBV30, with TRBD2 identical over 10 bases. Germline CDR1 and CDR2: GTSNPN and SVGIG (reference sequence). The V gene end was trimmed by 5 bases and the J gene end by 10 bases; junction bases not matched to a gene: 8. The CDR3 totals 13 residues. The CDR3 sequence is CAWAGLARDEQFF. The CDR3 region has the DNA TGTGCCTGGGCGGGACTAGCGAGAGACGAGCAGTTCTTC.

V is TRBV18 and J is TRBJ1-3; D gene uncertain. The germline V gene has CDR1 KGHSH and CDR2 LQKENI. The CDR3 extends over 16 amino acids. V lost 1 base to trimming and J lost 4 bases, with 14 bases between them. For the CDR3, the DNA is TGTGCCAGCTCACCACTTGGGGAGCGCAAGGGAAACACCATATATTTT. Translating it yields CASSPLGERKGNTIYF.